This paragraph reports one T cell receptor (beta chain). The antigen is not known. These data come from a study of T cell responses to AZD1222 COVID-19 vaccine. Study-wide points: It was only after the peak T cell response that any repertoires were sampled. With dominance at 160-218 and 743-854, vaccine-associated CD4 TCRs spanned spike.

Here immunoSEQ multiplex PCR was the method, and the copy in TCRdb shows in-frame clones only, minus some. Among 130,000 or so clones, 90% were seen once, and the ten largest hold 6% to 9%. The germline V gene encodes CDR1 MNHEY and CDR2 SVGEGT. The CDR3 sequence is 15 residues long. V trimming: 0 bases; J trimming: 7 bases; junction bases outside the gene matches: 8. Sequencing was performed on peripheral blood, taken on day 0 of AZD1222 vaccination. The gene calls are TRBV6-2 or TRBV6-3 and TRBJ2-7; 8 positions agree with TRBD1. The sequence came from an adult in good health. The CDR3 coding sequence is TGTGCCAGCAGTTACTCGAGGACAGGGTCCCTTGAGCAGTACTTC. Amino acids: CASSYSRTGSLEQYF.